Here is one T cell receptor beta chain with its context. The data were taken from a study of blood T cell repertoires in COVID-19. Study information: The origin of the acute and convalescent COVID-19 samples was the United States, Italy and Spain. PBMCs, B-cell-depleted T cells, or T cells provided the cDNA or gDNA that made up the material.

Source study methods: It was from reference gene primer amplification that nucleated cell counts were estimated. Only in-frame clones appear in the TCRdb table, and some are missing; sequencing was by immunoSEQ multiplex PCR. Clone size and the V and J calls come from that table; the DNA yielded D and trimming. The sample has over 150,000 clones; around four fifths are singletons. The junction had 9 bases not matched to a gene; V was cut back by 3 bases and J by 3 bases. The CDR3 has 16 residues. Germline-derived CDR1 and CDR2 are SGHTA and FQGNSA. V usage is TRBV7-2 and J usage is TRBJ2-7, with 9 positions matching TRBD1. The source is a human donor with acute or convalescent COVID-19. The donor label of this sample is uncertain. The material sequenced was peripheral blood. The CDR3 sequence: CASSLLQGAWGYEQYF. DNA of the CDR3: TGTGCCAGCAGCTTGTTACAGGGGGCATGGGGCTACGAGCAGTACTTC.